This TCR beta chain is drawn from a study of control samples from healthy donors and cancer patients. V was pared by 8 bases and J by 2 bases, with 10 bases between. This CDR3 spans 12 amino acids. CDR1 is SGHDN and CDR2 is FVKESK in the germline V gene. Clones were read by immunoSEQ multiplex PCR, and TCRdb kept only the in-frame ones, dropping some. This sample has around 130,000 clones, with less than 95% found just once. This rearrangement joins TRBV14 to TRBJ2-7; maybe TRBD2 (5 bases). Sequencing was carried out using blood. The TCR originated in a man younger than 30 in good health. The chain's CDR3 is CASGESPYEQYF. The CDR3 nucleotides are TGTGCCAGCGGGGAGTCCCCCTACGAGCAGTACTTC.